Below are 3 T cell receptor beta chains sequenced from a single sample in a study of cytomegalovirus exposure and HLA in healthy donors. Vbeta (60) and Jbeta (13) primers were used in the PCR. TCRdb's table, derived via immunoSEQ multiplex PCR, lists solely in-frame clones and lacks some. The table lists 150,000 to 200,000 clones. The sample was PBMCs. The receptors come from a man aged 30-40 years in good health and CMV-seronegative.

The chain recombines TRBV27 with TRBJ2-7; D not certain. The germline V gene has CDR1 MNHEY and CDR2 SMNVEV (reference sequence). Trimming stripped 3 bases from V and 1 base from J, with 13 bases between. The length of the CDR3 is 15 residues. The CDR3 DNA reads TGTGCCAGCAGTTTGTCAGGTAGTTTATCCTACGAGCAGTACTTC. Its protein product is CASSLSGSLSYEQYF.

This sequence joins TRBV7-2 and TRBJ2-2; the D gene is possibly TRBD1 (6 bases). The CDR3 runs to 15 residues. V lost 6 bases and J lost 3, with 14 bases in between. Germline assignment: CDR1 SGHTA and CDR2 FQGNSA. The CDR3 sequence is CASSGPGQDTGELFF. The CDR3 nucleotides are TGTGCCAGCAGTGGACCGGGACAAGACACCGGGGAGCTGTTTTTT.

The V call is TRBV25-1, the J call TRBJ2-1, with TRBD2 as a possible D gene (7 bases). CDR3 length equals 15 residues. Germline V lookup: CDR1 MGHDK, CDR2 SYGVNS. Trimming shortened V by 2 bases and J by 7 bases, and 15 bases separated the two germline ends. The CDR3 coding sequence is TGTGCCAGCAGTGAAGAGGGGGAGGGCCGGAATGAGCAGTTCTTC. This gives the protein CASSEEGEGRNEQFF.